This entry describes one TCR beta chain. Its antigen is undetermined. At one end the junction does not follow the germline gene, possibly because of a read error. CDR3 size: 17 residues. Per the germline V gene, CDR1 is SGHDT and CDR2 is YYEEEE. The record originates from a study of tumor-infiltrating lymphocytes in primary liver carcinoma. Whole-study results and caveats: No more than about 8-24% of top clones could be seen in all five tumor regions.

From approximately 450 ng total RNA, TCR beta cDNA was generated with a primer in the constant region. Slightly modified ARM-PCR served as the procedure for the TCR beta libraries. These libraries came from three rounds of nested multiplex PCR. In the first two PCR rounds, TRBV1-TRBV30 forward primers were paired with a C-beta reverse primer, and each round lasted nine to ten cycles. MiXCR, run by TCRdb on the multiplex PCR reads, gives a single entry per CDR3 protein. The table includes over 45,000 distinct CDR3 sequences, about three quarters detected once. Without any cell sorting, roughly 18-31 mg of bulk tissue yielded co-extracted RNA and DNA. Five separate regions of each tumor underwent sampling.

The sample comprised liver tumor tissue from sampling region 5. Subset of the sample: tumor region T5, tumor centre. The chain carries TRBV5-6 and TRBJ2-6; D is ambiguous. This TCR derives from a man aged 40-55 years with primary liver carcinoma and hepatitis B virus infection. The CDR3 coding sequence is TGTGCCAGCAGTTTTAATCCCGCCAGCCCTGGGGTCAACGTCCTGACTTTC. Translating gives CASSFNPASPGVNVLTF.